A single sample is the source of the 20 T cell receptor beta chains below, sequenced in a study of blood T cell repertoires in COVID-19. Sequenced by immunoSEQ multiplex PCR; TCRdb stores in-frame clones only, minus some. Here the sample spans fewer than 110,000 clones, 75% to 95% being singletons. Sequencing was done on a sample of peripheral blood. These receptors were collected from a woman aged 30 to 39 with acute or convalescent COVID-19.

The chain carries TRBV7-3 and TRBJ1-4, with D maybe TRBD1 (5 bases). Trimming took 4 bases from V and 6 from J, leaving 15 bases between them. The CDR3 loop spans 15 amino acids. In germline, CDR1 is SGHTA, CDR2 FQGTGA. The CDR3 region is CASSSGGGLDEKLFF. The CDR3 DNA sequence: TGTGCCAGCAGCTCGGGGGGAGGATTGGATGAAAAACTGTTTTTT.

The CDR3: CASSEGLTGGLNGYTF. In nucleotides, the CDR3 is TGTGCCAGCAGTGAGGGACTGACAGGGGGTTTGAATGGCTACACCTTC. The chain combines TRBV25-1 with TRBJ1-2, with 9 bases lining up with TRBD1. The V segment lost 3 bases and the J segment 6 bases; nucleotides outside the gene matches: 11. The CDR3 loop spans 16 amino acids. The germline gives CDR1 MGHDK, CDR2 SYGVNS.

The CDR3 region has the DNA TGTGCCAGCAGCTTAGGGACAGGGGGCTTCGAGCAGTACTTC. It codes for CASSLGTGGFEQYF. The chain links TRBV7-6 to TRBJ2-7; 11 bases are a match to TRBD1. J gave up 6 bases and V 1 base, and 2 bases lay outside the gene matches. Germline V CDR1 and CDR2: SGHVS, FNYEAQ. This CDR3 contains 14 residues.

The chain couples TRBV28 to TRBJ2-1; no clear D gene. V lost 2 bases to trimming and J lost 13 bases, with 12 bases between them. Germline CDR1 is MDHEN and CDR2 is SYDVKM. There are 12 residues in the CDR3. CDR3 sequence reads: CASSLRALSQFF. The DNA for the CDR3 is TGTGCCAGCAGTTTACGTGCGCTATCCCAGTTCTTC. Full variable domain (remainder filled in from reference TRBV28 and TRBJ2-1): DVKVTQSSRYLVKRTGEKVFLECVQDMDHENMFWYRQDPGLGLRLIYFSYDVKMKEKGDIPEGYSVSREKKERFSLILESASTNQTSMYLCASSLRALSQFFGPGTRLTVL.

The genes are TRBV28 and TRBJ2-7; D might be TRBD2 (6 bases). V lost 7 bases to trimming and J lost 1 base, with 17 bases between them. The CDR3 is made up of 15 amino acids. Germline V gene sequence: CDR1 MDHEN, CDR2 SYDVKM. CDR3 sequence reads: CASIPYSGKSYEQYF. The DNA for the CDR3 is TGTGCCAGCATTCCTTATAGCGGCAAGTCCTACGAGCAGTACTTC.

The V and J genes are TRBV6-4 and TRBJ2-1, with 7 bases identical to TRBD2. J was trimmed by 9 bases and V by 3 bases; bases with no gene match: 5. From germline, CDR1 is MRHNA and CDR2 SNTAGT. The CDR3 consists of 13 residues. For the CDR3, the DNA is TGTGCCAGCAGTGATTTAGCGGGCACTGAGCAGTTCTTC. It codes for CASSDLAGTEQFF.

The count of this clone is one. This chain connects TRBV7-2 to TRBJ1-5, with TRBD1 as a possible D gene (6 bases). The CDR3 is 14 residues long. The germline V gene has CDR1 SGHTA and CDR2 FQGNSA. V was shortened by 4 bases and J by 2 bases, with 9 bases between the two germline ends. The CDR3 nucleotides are TGTGCCAGCAGCTGGTCAGGGGGCAATCAGCCCCAGCATTTT. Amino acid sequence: CASSWSGGNQPQHF.

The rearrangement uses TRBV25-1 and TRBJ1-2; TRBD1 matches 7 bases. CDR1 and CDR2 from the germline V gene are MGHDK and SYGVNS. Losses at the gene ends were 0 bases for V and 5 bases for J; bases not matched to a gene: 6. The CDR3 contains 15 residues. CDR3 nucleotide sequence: TGTGCCAGCAGTGAATATATAACAGGGGTTTATGGCTACACCTTC. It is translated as CASSEYITGVYGYTF.

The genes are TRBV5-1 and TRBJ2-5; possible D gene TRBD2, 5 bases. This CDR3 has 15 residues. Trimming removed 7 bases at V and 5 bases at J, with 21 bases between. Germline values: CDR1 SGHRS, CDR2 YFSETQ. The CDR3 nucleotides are TGCGCCAGCCGCGCCACCTATAGGCGGAGGGAGACCCAGTACTTC. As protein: CASRATYRRRETQYF.

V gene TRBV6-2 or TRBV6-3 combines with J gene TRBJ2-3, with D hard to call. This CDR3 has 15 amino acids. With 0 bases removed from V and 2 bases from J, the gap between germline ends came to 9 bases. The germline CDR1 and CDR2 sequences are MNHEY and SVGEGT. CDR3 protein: CASSYSSTTTDTQYF. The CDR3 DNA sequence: TGTGCCAGCAGTTACTCGAGCACTACCACAGATACGCAGTATTTT.

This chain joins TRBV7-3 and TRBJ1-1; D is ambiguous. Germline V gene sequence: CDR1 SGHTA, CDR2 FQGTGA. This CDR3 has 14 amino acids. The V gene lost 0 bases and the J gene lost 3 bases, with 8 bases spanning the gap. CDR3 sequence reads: CASSLTPTDTEAFF. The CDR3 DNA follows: TGTGCCAGCAGCTTAACCCCTACCGACACTGAAGCTTTCTTT.

The CDR3 reads CASSKLTRAMNTEAFF. Written as DNA, the CDR3 is TGTGCCAGCAGTAAATTAACCAGGGCAATGAACACTGAAGCTTTCTTT. The chain uses TRBV6-2 or TRBV6-3 and TRBJ1-1; D perhaps matches TRBD1 (5 bases). CDR1 is MNHEY, CDR2 SVGEGT, per germline. V was pared by 5 bases and J by 0 bases, with 16 bases between. The CDR3 sequence is 16 residues long.

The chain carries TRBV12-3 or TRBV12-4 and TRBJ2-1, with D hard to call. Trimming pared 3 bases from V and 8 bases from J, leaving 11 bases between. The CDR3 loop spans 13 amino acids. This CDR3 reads CASSLRALHEQFF. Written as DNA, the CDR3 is TGTGCCAGCAGTTTGAGAGCCCTCCATGAGCAGTTCTTC.

The CDR3 region is CASSERESYEQYF. CDR3 sequence (DNA): TGTGCCAGCAGTGAACGGGAGAGTTACGAGCAGTACTTC. The J gene is TRBJ2-7, the V gene TRBV6-1; TRBD2 is a possible D gene (6 bases). The V gene lost 2 bases and the J gene lost 4 bases, with 9 bases spanning the gap. Germline values: CDR1 MNHNS, CDR2 SASEGT. CDR3 length equals 13 residues.

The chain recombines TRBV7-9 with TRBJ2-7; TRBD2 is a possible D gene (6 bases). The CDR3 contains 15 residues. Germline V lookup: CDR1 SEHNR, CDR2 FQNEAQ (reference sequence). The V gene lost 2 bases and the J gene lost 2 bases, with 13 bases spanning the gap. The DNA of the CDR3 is TGTGCCAGCAGCTTACACCGGGACTCACCCTACGAGCAGTACTTC. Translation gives CASSLHRDSPYEQYF. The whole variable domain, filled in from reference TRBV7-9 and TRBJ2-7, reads DTGVSQNPRHKITKRGQNVTFRCDPISEHNRLYWYRQTLGQGPEFLTYFQNEAQLEKSRLLSDRFSAERPKGSFSTLEIQRTEQGDSAMYLCASSLHRDSPYEQYFGPGTRLTVT.

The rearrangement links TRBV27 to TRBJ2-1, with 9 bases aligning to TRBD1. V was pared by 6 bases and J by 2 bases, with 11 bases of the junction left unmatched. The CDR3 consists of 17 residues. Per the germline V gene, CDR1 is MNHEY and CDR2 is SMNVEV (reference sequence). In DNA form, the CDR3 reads TGTGCCAGCAGCTCAACCCGGGACAGGGTACCCTACAATGAGCAGTTCTTC. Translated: CASSSTRDRVPYNEQFF.

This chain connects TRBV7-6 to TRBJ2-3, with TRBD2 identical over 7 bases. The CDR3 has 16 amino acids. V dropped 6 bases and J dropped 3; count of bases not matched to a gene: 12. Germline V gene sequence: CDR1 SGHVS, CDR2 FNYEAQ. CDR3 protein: CASSLRLAGGTDTQYF. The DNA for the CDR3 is TGTGCCAGCAGTCTTCGACTAGCTGGGGGAACAGATACGCAGTATTTT.

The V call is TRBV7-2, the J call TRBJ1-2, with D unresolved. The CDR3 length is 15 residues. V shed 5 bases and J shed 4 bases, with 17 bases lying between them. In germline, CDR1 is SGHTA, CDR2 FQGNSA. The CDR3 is CASSPTSEPSYGYTF. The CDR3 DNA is TGTGCCAGCAGCCCAACCTCGGAGCCGAGCTATGGCTACACCTTC. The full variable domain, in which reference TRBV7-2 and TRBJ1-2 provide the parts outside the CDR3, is GAGVSQSPSNKVTEKGKDVELRCDPISGHTALYWYRQSLGQGLEFLIYFQGNSAPDKSGLPSDRFSAERTGGSVSTLTIQRTQQEDSAVYLCASSPTSEPSYGYTFGSGTRLTVV.

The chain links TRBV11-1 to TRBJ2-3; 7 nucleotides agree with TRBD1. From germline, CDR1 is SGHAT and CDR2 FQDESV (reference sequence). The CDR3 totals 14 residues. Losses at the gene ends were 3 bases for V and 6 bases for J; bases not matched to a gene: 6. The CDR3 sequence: CASSFGTAKDTQYF. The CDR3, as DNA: TGTGCCAGCAGCTTTGGGACAGCCAAGGATACGCAGTATTTT.

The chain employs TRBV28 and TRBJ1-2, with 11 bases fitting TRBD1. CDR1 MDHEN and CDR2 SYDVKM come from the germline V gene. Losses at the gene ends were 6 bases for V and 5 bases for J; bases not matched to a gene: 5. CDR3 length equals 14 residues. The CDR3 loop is CASRSRDRGYGYTF. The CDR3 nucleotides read TGTGCCAGCAGATCCCGGGACAGGGGGTATGGCTACACCTTC.